This TCR beta chain was sequenced in a study of T cell repertoires in cytomegalovirus infection. Across the whole study: In public TCR beta signatures, there were indications of both CMV infection and matching HLA type. Findings of the study overall: People with CMV and the relevant HLA were identified by cumulative public TCR beta family frequency. Predominance within the ex vivo response was attributable to HLA-C-restricted CMV-specific TCR beta clonotypes.

Only a few counts were recorded for this clonotype. Antigen specificity is unknown. TCRdb reprocessed the reads via MiXCR and lists one record per CDR3 protein. The table shows over 45,000 distinct CDR3 sequences, with about 21% occurring only once. V lost 3 bases, J lost 1 base, and 9 bases lay in between. The germline gives CDR1 SGHNT, CDR2 YYREEE (reference sequence). This CDR3 has 14 residues. The V call is TRBV5-4, the J call TRBJ2-3; possible D gene TRBD2, 6 bases. The material sequenced was CD8+ T cells from cultured PBMCs, taken from culture after CMV antigen stimulation. This receptor was taken from a human donor in good health (CMV status not recorded). Some clones in this sample may be carry-over from other donors' samples. CDR3: CASSSWEGTDTQYF. The CDR3 coding sequence is TGTGCCAGCAGCTCCTGGGAGGGCACAGATACGCAGTATTTT.